What follows is one TCR beta chain and its context. Its specificity is not known. Healthy bone marrow donors formed the donor group. Nominal health characterized the donors when sampled, though unrecorded immune exposures were likely. Amplification used 60 Vbeta primers and 13 Jbeta primers. In the original analysis: Roughly 10 million shared chains were among approximately 80 million unique TCR beta chains counted in a later analysis. Only in-frame clones appear in the TCRdb table, and some are missing; sequencing was by immunoSEQ multiplex PCR. V, J and clone size are those of that table, while D and trimming were read from the DNA. The sample lists around 93,000 clones, approximately 80% occurring once. Germline CDR1 reads SGHNT; CDR2 reads YYREEE (reference sequence). This CDR3 is built from 15 residues. Unmatched junction bases numbered 6, after V lost 3 bases and J lost 1 base. This entry belongs to a study of cytomegalovirus exposure and HLA in healthy donors.

Study conclusions and caveats: Most TCRs appeared rarely, but some public TCRs recurred in many donors.

The sequence was collected from a man aged 45-60 years in good health and CMV-seronegative. V usage is TRBV5-4 and J usage is TRBJ1-1; 7 nucleotides match TRBD1. The sequencing sample was made of PBMCs. The DNA of the CDR3 is TGTGCCAGCAGCTCCCGACAGGGTGCGAACACTGAAGCTTTCTTT. Protein: CASSSRQGANTEAFF.